This T cell receptor (beta chain) stems from a study of CD8 T cells in ankylosing spondylitis. Each TCR beta library was made by quantitative 5'-RACE that incorporated molecular barcodes. Via MiXCR, TCRdb re-called the 5' RACE reads, giving one row per CDR3 protein. The sample shows roughly 670,000 distinct CDR3 sequences, around 19% of them seen only once. The CDR3 runs 14 residues. V dropped 1 base and J dropped 7 bases, with 11 bases sitting between them. Study results and limitations: Disease-linked clones had a CD8+ phenotype and relatively low frequency in peripheral blood. Clones linked to disease were reported to show significant enrichment in matched ankylosing spondylitis synovial fluid. Some of the motif variants had earlier been found in reactive arthritis patients' fluid and blood. Among TCR beta sequences, a motif of under 10 highly homologous variants appeared characteristic of ankylosing spondylitis blood.

On this clonotype itself: Its antigen is not identified.

The sequence derives from a male donor with ankylosing spondylitis. The source material was blood, either unsorted or a sorted T cell fraction (not recorded which). This chain connects TRBV12-3 or TRBV12-4 to TRBJ1-5, with D possibly being TRBD1 (5 bases). The CDR3 protein is CASSLVPGFQPQHF. The CDR3 DNA reads as TGTGCCAGCAGTTTAGTGCCAGGGTTCCAGCCCCAGCATTTT.